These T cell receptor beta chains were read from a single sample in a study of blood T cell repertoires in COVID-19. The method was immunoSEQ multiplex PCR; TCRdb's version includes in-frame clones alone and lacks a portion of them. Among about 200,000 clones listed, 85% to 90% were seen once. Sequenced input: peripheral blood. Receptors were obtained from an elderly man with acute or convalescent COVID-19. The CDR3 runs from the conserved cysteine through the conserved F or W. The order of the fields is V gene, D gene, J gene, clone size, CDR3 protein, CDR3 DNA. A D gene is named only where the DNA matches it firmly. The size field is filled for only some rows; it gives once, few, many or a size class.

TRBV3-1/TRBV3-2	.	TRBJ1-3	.	CASSMNARTDFSGNTIYF	TGTGCCAGCAGCATGAATGCCCGGACAGACTTCTCTGGAAACACCATATATTTT
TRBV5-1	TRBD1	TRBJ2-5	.	CASSVGTGEETQYF	TGCGCCAGCAGCGTAGGGACAGGAGAAGAGACCCAGTACTTC
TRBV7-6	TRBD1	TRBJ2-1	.	CASSRQGSSYNEQFF	TGTGCCAGCTCCCGACAGGGGAGCTCCTACAATGAGCAGTTCTTC
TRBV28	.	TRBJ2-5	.	CASSFLETQYF	TGTGCCAGCAGTTTTCTAGAGACCCAGTACTTC
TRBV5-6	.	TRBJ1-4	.	CASSSRRQLNEKLFF	TGTGCCAGCAGCTCGCGGAGACAGCTGAATGAAAAACTGTTTTTT
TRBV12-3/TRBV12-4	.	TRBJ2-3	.	CASRTGLADTQYF	TGTGCCAGCAGAACGGGGTTGGCGGATACGCAGTATTTT
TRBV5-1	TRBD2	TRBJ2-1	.	CASSFGRLNEQFF	TGCGCCAGCAGCTTCGGGAGGTTAAATGAGCAGTTCTTC
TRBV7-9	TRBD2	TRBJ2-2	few	CASTASGPANTGELFF	TGTGCCAGCACCGCTAGCGGGCCCGCGAACACCGGGGAGCTGTTTTTT
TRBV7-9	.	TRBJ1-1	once	CASTPLGGRNTEAFF	TGTGCCAGCACCCCCCTCGGGGGAAGGAACACTGAAGCTTTCTTT
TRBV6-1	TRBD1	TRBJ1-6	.	CASSEATGVSPLHF	TGTGCCAGCAGTGAAGCGACAGGGGTATCACCCCTCCACTTT
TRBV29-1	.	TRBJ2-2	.	CSGDRGGTGELFF	TGCAGCGGTGACAGGGGAGGGACCGGGGAGCTGTTTTTT
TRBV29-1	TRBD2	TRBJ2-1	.	CSVGVAGAKNEQFF	TGCAGCGTTGGGGTAGCGGGAGCGAAGAATGAGCAGTTCTTC
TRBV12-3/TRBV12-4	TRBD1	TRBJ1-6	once	CASSTDRVGALHF	TGTGCCAGCAGTACGGACAGGGTCGGGGCCCTCCACTTT
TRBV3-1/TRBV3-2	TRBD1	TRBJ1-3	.	CASSFDRGSGNTIYF	TGTGCCAGCAGCTTCGACAGGGGCTCTGGAAACACCATATATTTT
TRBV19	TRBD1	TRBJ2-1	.	CASSSGTGGSYNEQFF	TGTGCCAGTAGTAGCGGCACAGGGGGCTCTTACAATGAGCAGTTCTTC
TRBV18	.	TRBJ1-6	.	CASSPNGIYNSPLHF	TGTGCCAGCTCACCAAACGGGATCTATAATTCACCCCTCCACTTT